This is a list of T cell receptor beta chains from one sample in a study of cytomegalovirus exposure and HLA in healthy donors. This table comes from immunoSEQ multiplex PCR, and its TCRdb copy is limited to in-frame clones, with some not included. The sample contains 100,000 to 150,000 clones, about 96% of which appear only once. The sequencing input was PBMCs. The source of these receptors is a man aged 18 to 30 in good health and CMV-seronegative. Each CDR3 is given with its conserved first and last residue. The order of the fields is J gene, V gene, D gene, clone size, CDR3 DNA, CDR3 protein. A D gene is named only where the DNA matches it firmly. A row's size may be missing; if present it is once, few, many or a size class.

TRBJ2-1 TRBV21-1 NA NA TGTGCCAGCAGCGGGACTCTGTCCTACAATGAGCAGTTCTTC CASSGTLSYNEQFF
TRBJ1-3 TRBV6-1 TRBD1 NA TGTGCCAGCAGCGAAATTCAGGGGGGCCTTGGAAACACCATATATTTT CASSEIQGGLGNTIYF
TRBJ1-5 TRBV7-9 NA NA TGTGCCAGCAGCTTAGCCAACGAGGAGGGCAATCAGCCCCAGCATTTT CASSLANEEGNQPQHF
TRBJ2-1 TRBV6-5 TRBD2 once TGTGCCAGCAGTTACGTTCCTAGCGGGAGGAATGAGCAGTTCTTC CASSYVPSGRNEQFF
TRBJ1-2 TRBV29-1 TRBD1 NA TGCAGCGTTATGGCGGGGGACAGGGGGCGCGGGTATGGCTACACCTTC CSVMAGDRGRGYGYTF
TRBJ1-3 TRBV5-1 NA NA TGCGCCAGCAGCTTGGCCGAGGGAGGCGGAAACACCATATATTTT CASSLAEGGGNTIYF
TRBJ2-2 TRBV7-3 NA NA TGTGCCAGCAGCCCCGGGAGTTCGGGCACCGGGGAGCTGTTTTTT CASSPGSSGTGELFF
TRBJ2-1 TRBV19 TRBD2 NA TGTGCCAGTAGTCCCCGACTAGCGGTGGGTGAGCAGTTCTTC CASSPRLAVGEQFF
TRBJ2-2 TRBV23-1 TRBD1 NA TGCGCCAGCAGTCACCCGTCCCGGGACAGGGATGAGGGCACCGGGGAGCTGTTTTTT CASSHPSRDRDEGTGELFF
TRBJ1-5 TRBV28 NA few TGTGCCAGCAGTTTAGGGCCAGGGCGGCAGCCCCAGCATTTT CASSLGPGRQPQHF
TRBJ2-1 TRBV6-6 TRBD2 few TGTTCTAGCGGGAGGATGAATGAGCAGTTCTTC CSSGRMNEQFF
TRBJ2-2 TRBV19 TRBD1 NA TGTGCCAGTACCTTACAGGGGATCGACACCGGGGAGCTGTTTTTT CASTLQGIDTGELFF
TRBJ1-2 TRBV5-6 TRBD1 NA TGTGCCAGCAGCGCCTGGGGGACAGGCAACTATGGCTACACCTTC CASSAWGTGNYGYTF
TRBJ2-7 TRBV5-1 TRBD2 NA TGCGCCAGCAGCTTGGAAGTGGGAGGGCTGTACGAGCAGTACTTC CASSLEVGGLYEQYF
TRBJ2-1 TRBV7-3 NA NA TGTGCCAGCAGCTTAGAGCCCTACAATGAGCAGTTCTTC CASSLEPYNEQFF
TRBJ2-1 TRBV9 NA NA TGTGCCAGCAGCGTAGGAGGGAATTTGAATGAGCAGTTCTTC CASSVGGNLNEQFF
TRBJ1-3 TRBV7-6 NA NA TGTGCCAGCAGCTTAGATACTGGAAACACCATATATTTT CASSLDTGNTIYF
TRBJ2-1 TRBV6-5 TRBD2 NA TGTGCCAGCAGTTACGACATTGGACTAGCGGGAAAGCAGTTCTTC CASSYDIGLAGKQFF
TRBJ2-7 TRBV19 NA once TGCGCCAGTAGTCTGAAAATTCGGGGGGCCCACTCCTACGAGCAGTACTTC CASSLKIRGAHSYEQYF
TRBJ1-1 TRBV11-2 NA NA TGTGCCAGCTCCTCGGGGGGGTTCACTGAAGCTTTCTTT CASSSGGFTEAFF
TRBJ1-2 TRBV7-9 NA NA TGTGCCAGCAGCTTCGGGGCAGGGGTTAACTATGGCTACACCTTC CASSFGAGVNYGYTF
TRBJ2-1 TRBV28 TRBD2 once TGTGCCAGCGGCGGGAGAGGGAGTGGAAATGAGCAGTTCTTC CASGGRGSGNEQFF
TRBJ2-7 TRBV7-9 NA NA TGTGCCAGCAGCTTAGGGCAGGGCGAGGCTGGCTACGAGCAGTACTTC CASSLGQGEAGYEQYF
TRBJ2-1 TRBV28 TRBD2 once TGTGCCAGCAGTACGACGGGGGGTTACAATGAGCAGTTCTTC CASSTTGGYNEQFF
TRBJ2-3 TRBV18 TRBD2 once TGTGCCAGCTCACCGAGCGGGAGGGCCGGCTCAGATACGCAGTATTTT CASSPSGRAGSDTQYF
TRBJ2-1 TRBV7-3 TRBD2 NA TGTGCCAGCAGCTTAGGTCCTAGCGGGACTTACAATGAGCAGTTCTTC CASSLGPSGTYNEQFF
TRBJ1-2 TRBV29-1 TRBD1 NA TGCAGCGTTGCATCCCAGGGGGGCTATGGCTACACCTTC CSVASQGGYGYTF
TRBJ2-7 TRBV6-1 NA once TGTGCCAGCAGTGAAGAGCCACGAAGCTACGAGCAGTACTTC CASSEEPRSYEQYF
TRBJ1-5 TRBV28 TRBD1 NA TGTGCCAGCAGTTTAGGGTCCAGGGGGGGCAATCAGCCCCAGCATTTT CASSLGSRGGNQPQHF